The rows below give T cell receptor beta chains drawn from one sample of a study of T-cell memory formation after mild COVID-19. MiXCR, applied by TCRdb to the 5' RACE reads, yields one record per CDR3 protein. The table includes just over 60,000 distinct CDR3 sequences, roughly 9.9% detected once. Material for sequencing was PBMCs or a T cell subset sorted from them (not recorded which). These receptors all stem from a young man who had mild COVID-19 (a few samples of this study predate the infection). Cell type and time point are not known. Both conserved end residues are part of each CDR3. A D gene is named only where the DNA matches it firmly. Only part of the rows carry a size: once, few, many, or a class if the clone is expanded.

clone_size	d_call	j_call	v_call	cdr3_nt	cdr3_aa
many	NA	TRBJ2-7	TRBV30	TGTGCCTGGAGTGTACTGGACGGGTCCTACGAGCAGTACTTC	CAWSVLDGSYEQYF
NA	NA	TRBJ2-3	TRBV9	TGTGCCAGCAGCGCCCCCTGGGCAGATACGCAGTATTTT	CASSAPWADTQYF
few	TRBD1	TRBJ2-3	TRBV10-1	TGCGCCAGCAGTGATCAAGGACAGGGCGGAGATACGCAGTATTTT	CASSDQGQGGDTQYF
few	NA	TRBJ1-1	TRBV12-3/TRBV12-4	TGTGCCAGCAGTACCCTGGGGGGTCTGAACACTGAAGCTTTCTTT	CASSTLGGLNTEAFF
few	NA	TRBJ1-2	TRBV6-5	TGTGCCAGCAGTTACTCGAGACTGAGCTATGGCTACACCTTC	CASSYSRLSYGYTF
many	NA	TRBJ2-7	TRBV6-5	TGTGCCAGCAGTTACGGGGGGGCGGCCGAGCAGTACTTC	CASSYGGAAEQYF
NA	TRBD2	TRBJ2-4	TRBV18	TGTGCCAGCTCACCAAGACTAGCGGGAGCCTTATCCAAAAACATTCAGTACTTC	CASSPRLAGALSKNIQYF
few	NA	TRBJ2-2	TRBV9	TGTGCCAGCAGCCCCCTGGGGCAGGGGAACACCGGGGAGCTGTTTTTT	CASSPLGQGNTGELFF
many	NA	TRBJ2-4	TRBV7-9	TGTGCCAGCAGCTTATTGCACATTCAGTACTTC	CASSLLHIQYF
many	NA	TRBJ2-5	TRBV6-5	TGTGCCAGCAGTTACTCGGACAGACAAGAGACCCAGTACTTC	CASSYSDRQETQYF
many	NA	TRBJ2-3	TRBV12-3/TRBV12-4	TGTGCCAGCAGTCCAATGGCAGCCCTCACAGATACGCAGTATTTT	CASSPMAALTDTQYF
many	TRBD1	TRBJ2-3	TRBV5-1	TGCGCCAGCAACCCGGGACAGTCCACAGATACGCAGTATTTT	CASNPGQSTDTQYF
few	NA	TRBJ2-4	TRBV20-1	TGCAGTGCGAGTGGGGGGACAACTAAACAAAACATTCAGTACTTC	CSASGGTTKQNIQYF
few	TRBD2	TRBJ2-5	TRBV20-1	TGCAGGGCCGGGACTAGCGATTCTGGAACCCAGTACTTC	CRAGTSDSGTQYF
NA	NA	TRBJ1-1	TRBV6-5	TGTGCCAGCACCCCAAACTTAGGGGGCACTGAAGCTTTCTTT	CASTPNLGGTEAFF
NA	NA	TRBJ1-2	TRBV19	TGTGCCACCTGGACCATGCGGGGCTACACCTTC	CATWTMRGYTF
many	TRBD2	TRBJ2-1	TRBV7-2	TGTGCCAGCAGCTTACGGCGGGGGGGCCTCGATGAGCAGTTCTTC	CASSLRRGGLDEQFF
NA	TRBD1	TRBJ2-7	TRBV18	TGTGCCAGCTCACCATCGATCGGGGACAGCAGGAACATGTACTTC	CASSPSIGDSRNMYF
NA	NA	TRBJ1-2	TRBV7-2	TGTGCCAGCAGCTTACAAAGCCTATCCTATGATGGCTACACCTTC	CASSLQSLSYDGYTF
few	NA	TRBJ1-5	TRBV12-3/TRBV12-4	TGTGCCAGCAGTCCTCCGACAGGTTATAGCAATCAGCCCCAGCATTTT	CASSPPTGYSNQPQHF
few	NA	TRBJ1-3	TRBV12-3/TRBV12-4	TGTGCCAGCAGTGTAGGGGGCTCTGGAAACACCATATATTTT	CASSVGGSGNTIYF
many	TRBD2	TRBJ2-2	TRBV4-3	TGCGCCAGCAGCTTTCGTCCCGGGACTAGCGAAAGCCGCACCGGGGAGCTGTTTTTT	CASSFRPGTSESRTGELFF
few	NA	TRBJ2-5	TRBV2	TGTGCCAGCAGTGAAAGGGTAACAGGGACCCAGTACTTC	CASSERVTGTQYF
NA	NA	TRBJ2-1	TRBV5-1	TGCGCCAGCAGCTTGGGAGGGTCTGGGAAAAGCTCCTACAATGAGCAGTTCTTC	CASSLGGSGKSSYNEQFF
NA	NA	TRBJ1-3	TRBV13	TGTGCCAGCAGCTTAGGGGGCAGAAGCTCTGGAAACACCATATATTTT	CASSLGGRSSGNTIYF
NA	TRBD2	TRBJ2-5	TRBV20-1	TGCAGTGCTCCGCGGGGGGGCCTAAAGACCCAGTACTTC	CSAPRGGLKTQYF
NA	TRBD2	TRBJ2-3	TRBV14	TGTGCCAGCAGCCAAATCCGGACTAGCGGGGCCACAGATACGCAGTATTTT	CASSQIRTSGATDTQYF
few	NA	TRBJ2-1	TRBV7-2	TGTGCCAGCAGCTTAGATCCCCAGCAGAAGCAGTTCTTC	CASSLDPQQKQFF
many	NA	TRBJ2-3	TRBV20-1	TGCAGTGCTACCCCCCCGACCAGGGGGGCAGATACGCAGTATTTT	CSATPPTRGADTQYF
NA	NA	TRBJ1-6	TRBV20-1	TGCAGTGCTAGAGAGGGGATCACCTCAAGGGATAATTCACCCCTCCACTTT	CSAREGITSRDNSPLHF
NA	NA	TRBJ1-6	TRBV7-2	TGTGCCAGCAGCTTGTCCGGGACACCCCTCCACTTT	CASSLSGTPLHF
few	TRBD1	TRBJ1-1	TRBV3-1	TGTGCCAGCAGCCAAGATGGGACAGACCGGAACACTGAAGCTTTCTTT	CASSQDGTDRNTEAFF
NA	TRBD2	TRBJ2-3	TRBV5-1	TGCGCCAGCAGCAGGGGGACTAGCGGATCGACTAGCACAGATACGCAGTATTTT	CASSRGTSGSTSTDTQYF
NA	NA	TRBJ2-2	TRBV14	TGTGCCAGCAGCCAAGGCGTCTCCGGGGAGCTGTTTTTT	CASSQGVSGELFF
NA	NA	TRBJ2-5	TRBV6-6	TGTGCCAGCAGGGACAGACCCCAAGAGACCCAGTACTTC	CASRDRPQETQYF
NA	TRBD1	TRBJ1-6	TRBV5-1	TGCGCCAGCAGCTCGCAAGGGACAGAGAATTCACCCCTCCACTTT	CASSSQGTENSPLHF
few	TRBD1	TRBJ2-5	TRBV27	TGTGCCACCTCTCGACAGGGGACTGAGACCCAGTACTTC	CATSRQGTETQYF
NA	TRBD1	TRBJ2-3	TRBV7-6	TGTGCCAGCAGCTTACTACAGGGGACGCCTAGCACAGATACGCAGTATTTT	CASSLLQGTPSTDTQYF
NA	NA	TRBJ1-1	TRBV5-1	TGCGCCAGCAGCTTATTTGGACGGGACCTGAACACTGAAGCTTTCTTT	CASSLFGRDLNTEAFF
few	NA	TRBJ2-1	TRBV28	TGTGCCAGCCAGACGCGCAATGAGCAGTTCTTC	CASQTRNEQFF
few	TRBD1	TRBJ1-5	TRBV5-1	TGCGCCAGCAGCTTTATGGCAGGGGGCCAGCCCCAGCATTTT	CASSFMAGGQPQHF
many	NA	TRBJ2-7	TRBV5-1	TGCGCCAGCAGCTATTTAACAGGGCCCTACGAGCAGTACTTC	CASSYLTGPYEQYF
many	NA	TRBJ2-3	TRBV6-2/TRBV6-3	TGTGCCAGCACGCAGGGGCTCACCACAGATACGCAGTATTTT	CASTQGLTTDTQYF
NA	NA	TRBJ2-3	TRBV5-1	TGCGCCAGCAGCACAGACCCCCAGACCTACACAGATACGCAGTATTTT	CASSTDPQTYTDTQYF
NA	NA	TRBJ2-1	TRBV7-3	TGTGCCAGCAGCTTAGCAGGGTTCGGATACAATGAGCAGTTCTTC	CASSLAGFGYNEQFF
few	NA	TRBJ1-1	TRBV18	TGTGCCAGCTCAGAGGGGGGGAACACTGAAGCTTTCTTT	CASSEGGNTEAFF
NA	NA	TRBJ2-6	TRBV28	TGTGCCAGCTCGGGCTCGGCTGGGGCCAACGTCCTGACTTTC	CASSGSAGANVLTF